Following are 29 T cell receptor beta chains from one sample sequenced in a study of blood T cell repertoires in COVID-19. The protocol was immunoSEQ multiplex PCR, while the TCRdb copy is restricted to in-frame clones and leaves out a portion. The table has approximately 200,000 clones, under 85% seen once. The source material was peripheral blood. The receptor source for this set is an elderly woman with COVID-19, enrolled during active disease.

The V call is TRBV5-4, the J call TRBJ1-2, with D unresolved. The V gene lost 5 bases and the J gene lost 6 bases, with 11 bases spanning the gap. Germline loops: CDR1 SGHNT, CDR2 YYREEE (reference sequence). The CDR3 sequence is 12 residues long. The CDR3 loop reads CASSSFQDGYTF. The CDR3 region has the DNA TGTGCCAGCAGTTCCTTCCAGGATGGCTACACCTTC.

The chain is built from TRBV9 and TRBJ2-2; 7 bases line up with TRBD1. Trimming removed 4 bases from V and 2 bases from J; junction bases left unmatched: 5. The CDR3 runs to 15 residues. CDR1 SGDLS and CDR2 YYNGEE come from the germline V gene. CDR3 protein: CASSIGQVNTGELFF. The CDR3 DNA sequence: TGTGCCAGCAGCATCGGACAGGTTAACACCGGGGAGCTGTTTTTT.

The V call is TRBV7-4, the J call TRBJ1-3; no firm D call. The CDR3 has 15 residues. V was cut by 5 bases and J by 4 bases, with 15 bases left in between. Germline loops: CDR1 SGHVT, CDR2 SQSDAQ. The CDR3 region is CASSLTEGRGNTIYF. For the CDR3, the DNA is TGTGCCAGCAGCCTTACGGAGGGTAGGGGAAACACCATATATTTT.

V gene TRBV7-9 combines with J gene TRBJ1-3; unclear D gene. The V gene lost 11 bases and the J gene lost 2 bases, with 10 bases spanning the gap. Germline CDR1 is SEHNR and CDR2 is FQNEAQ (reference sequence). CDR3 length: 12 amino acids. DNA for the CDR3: TGTGCCTACGGAGGCGCTGGAAACACCATATATTTT. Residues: CAYGGAGNTIYF.

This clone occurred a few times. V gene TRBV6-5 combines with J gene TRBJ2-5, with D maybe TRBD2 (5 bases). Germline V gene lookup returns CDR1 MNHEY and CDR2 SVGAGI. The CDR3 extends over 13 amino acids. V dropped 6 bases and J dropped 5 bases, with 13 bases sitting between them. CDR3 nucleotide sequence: TGTGCCAGCAGGGACTTTAGTAAGGAGACCCAGTACTTC. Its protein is CASRDFSKETQYF.

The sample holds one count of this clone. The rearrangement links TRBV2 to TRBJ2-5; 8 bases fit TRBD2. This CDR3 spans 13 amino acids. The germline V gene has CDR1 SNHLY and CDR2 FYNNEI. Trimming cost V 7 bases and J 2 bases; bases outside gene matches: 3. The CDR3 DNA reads TGTGCCAGCAAGGGACTAGTACAAGAGACCCAGTACTTC. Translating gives CASKGLVQETQYF.

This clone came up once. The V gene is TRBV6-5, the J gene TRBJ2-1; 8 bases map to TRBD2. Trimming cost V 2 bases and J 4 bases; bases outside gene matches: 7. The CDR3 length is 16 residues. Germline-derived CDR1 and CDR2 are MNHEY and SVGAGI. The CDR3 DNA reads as TGTGCCAGCAGTTACAATCCGGGAGGGGGTTACAATGAGCAGTTCTTC. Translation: CASSYNPGGGYNEQFF.

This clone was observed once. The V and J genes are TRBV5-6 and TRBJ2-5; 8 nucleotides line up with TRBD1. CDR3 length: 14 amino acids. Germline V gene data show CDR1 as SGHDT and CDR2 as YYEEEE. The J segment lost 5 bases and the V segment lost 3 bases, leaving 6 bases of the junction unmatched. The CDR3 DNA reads TGTGCCAGCAGCTCCCCGGGACAGGAGGAGACCCAGTACTTC. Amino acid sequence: CASSSPGQEETQYF. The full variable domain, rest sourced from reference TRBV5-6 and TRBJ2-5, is DAGVTQSPTHLIKTRGQQVTLRCSPKSGHDTVSWYQQALGQGPQFIFQYYEEEERQRGNFPDRFSGHQFPNYSSELNVNALLLGDSALYLCASSSPGQEETQYFGPGTRLLVL.

The CDR3 nucleotides read TGTGCCAGCTCGCCCGATAACGGGAGAGCGGGTGGCTACACCTTC. Protein: CASSPDNGRAGGYTF. This chain uses TRBV18 with TRBJ1-2; no clear D gene. Looked up from germline, CDR1 is KGHSH and CDR2 is LQKENI. There are 15 residues in the CDR3. V was pared by 6 bases and J by 7 bases, with 21 bases between. Supplemented by reference TRBV18 and TRBJ1-2, the full variable domain reads NAGVMQNPRHLVRRRGQEARLRCSPMKGHSHVYWYRQLPEEGLKFMVYLQKENIIDESGMPKERFSAEFPKEGPSILRIQQVVRGDSAAYFCASSPDNGRAGGYTFGSGTRLTVV.

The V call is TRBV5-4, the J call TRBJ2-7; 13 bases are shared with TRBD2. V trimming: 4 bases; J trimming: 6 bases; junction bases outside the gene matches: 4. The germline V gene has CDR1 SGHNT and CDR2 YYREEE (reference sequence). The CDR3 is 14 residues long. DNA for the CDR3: TGTGCCAGCAGCGTCGGACTAGCGGGAGTCGAGCAGTACTTC. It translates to CASSVGLAGVEQYF.

The CDR3 is CASSLTATVKSEAFF. In DNA, the CDR3 is TGTGCCAGCAGTTTGACGGCGACAGTTAAATCTGAAGCTTTCTTT. The chain couples TRBV27 to TRBJ1-1, with D possibly being TRBD1 (5 bases). The germline CDR1 and CDR2 sequences are MNHEY and SMNVEV (reference sequence). The CDR3 runs to 15 residues. Trimming shortened V by 3 bases and J by 6 bases, and 17 bases separated the two germline ends.

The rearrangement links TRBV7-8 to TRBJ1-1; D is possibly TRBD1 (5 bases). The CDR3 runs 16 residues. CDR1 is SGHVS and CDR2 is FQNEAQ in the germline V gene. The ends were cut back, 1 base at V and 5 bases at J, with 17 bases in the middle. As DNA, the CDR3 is TGTGCCAGCAGCTTAGTCCGATGGGGGGTGGAAACTGAAGCTTTCTTT. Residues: CASSLVRWGVETEAFF.

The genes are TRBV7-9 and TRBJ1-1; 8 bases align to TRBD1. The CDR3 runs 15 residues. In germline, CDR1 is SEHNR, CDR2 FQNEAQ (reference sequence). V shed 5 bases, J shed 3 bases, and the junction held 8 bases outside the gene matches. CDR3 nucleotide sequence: TGTGCCAGCAGCCTTAGACAGGGGTGGGACACTGAAGCTTTCTTT. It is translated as CASSLRQGWDTEAFF.

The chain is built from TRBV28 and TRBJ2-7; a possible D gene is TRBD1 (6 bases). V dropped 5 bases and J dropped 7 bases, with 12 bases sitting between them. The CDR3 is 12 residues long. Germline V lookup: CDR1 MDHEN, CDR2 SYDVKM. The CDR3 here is CASSLPGQEQYF. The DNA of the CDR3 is TGTGCCAGCAGTCTCCCAGGACAGGAGCAGTACTTC. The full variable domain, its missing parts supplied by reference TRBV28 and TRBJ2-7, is DVKVTQSSRYLVKRTGEKVFLECVQDMDHENMFWYRQDPGLGLRLIYFSYDVKMKEKGDIPEGYSVSREKKERFSLILESASTNQTSMYLCASSLPGQEQYFGPGTRLTVT.

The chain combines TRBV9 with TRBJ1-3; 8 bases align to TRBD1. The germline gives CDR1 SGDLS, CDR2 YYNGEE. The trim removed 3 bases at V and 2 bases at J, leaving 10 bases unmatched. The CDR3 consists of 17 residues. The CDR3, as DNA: TGTGCCAGCAGCGGGACAGGGTCCCTGTTGACTGGAAACACCATATATTTT. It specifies CASSGTGSLLTGNTIYF. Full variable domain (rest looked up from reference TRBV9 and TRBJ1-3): DSGVTQTPKHLITATGQRVTLRCSPRSGDLSVYWYQQSLDQGLQFLIQYYNGEERAKGNILERFSAQQFPDLHSELNLSSLELGDSALYFCASSGTGSLLTGNTIYFGEGSWLTVV.

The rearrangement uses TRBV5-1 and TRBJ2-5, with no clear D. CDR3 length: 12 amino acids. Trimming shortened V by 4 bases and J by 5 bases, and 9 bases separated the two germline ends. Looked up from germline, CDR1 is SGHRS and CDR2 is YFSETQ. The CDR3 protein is CASSLPSETQYF. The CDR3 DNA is TGCGCCAGCAGCCTCCCGTCGGAGACCCAGTACTTC.

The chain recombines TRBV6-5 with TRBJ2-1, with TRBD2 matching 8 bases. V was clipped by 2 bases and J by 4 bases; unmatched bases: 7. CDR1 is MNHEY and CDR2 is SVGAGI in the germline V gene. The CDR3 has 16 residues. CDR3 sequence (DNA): TGTGCCAGCAGTTACCATACTAGCGGAACTTACAATGAGCAGTTCTTC. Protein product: CASSYHTSGTYNEQFF.

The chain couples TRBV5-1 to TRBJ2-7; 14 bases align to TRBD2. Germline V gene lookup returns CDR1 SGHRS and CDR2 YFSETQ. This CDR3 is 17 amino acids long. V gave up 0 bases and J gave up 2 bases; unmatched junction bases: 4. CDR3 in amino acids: CASSLGLAGGSAYEQYF. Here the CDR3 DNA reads TGCGCCAGCAGCTTGGGACTAGCGGGGGGGAGCGCCTACGAGCAGTACTTC.

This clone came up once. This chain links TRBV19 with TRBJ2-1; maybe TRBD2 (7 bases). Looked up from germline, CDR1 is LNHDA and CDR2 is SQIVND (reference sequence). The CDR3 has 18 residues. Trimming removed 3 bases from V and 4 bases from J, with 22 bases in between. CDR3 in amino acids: CASSIGVEGGPVYNEQFF. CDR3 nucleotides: TGTGCCAGTAGTATTGGGGTCGAGGGGGGGCCTGTGTACAATGAGCAGTTCTTC.

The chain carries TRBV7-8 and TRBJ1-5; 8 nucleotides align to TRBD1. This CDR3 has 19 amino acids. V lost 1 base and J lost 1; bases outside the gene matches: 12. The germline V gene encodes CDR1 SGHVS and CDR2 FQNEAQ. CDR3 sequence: CASSLELWTGIWSNQPQHF. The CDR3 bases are TGTGCCAGCAGCTTAGAACTCTGGACAGGGATCTGGAGCAATCAGCCCCAGCATTTT.

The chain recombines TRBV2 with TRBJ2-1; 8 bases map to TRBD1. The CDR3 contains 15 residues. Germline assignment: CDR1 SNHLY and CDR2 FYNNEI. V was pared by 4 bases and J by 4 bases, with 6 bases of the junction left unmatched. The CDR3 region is CASSAGGQVYNEQFF. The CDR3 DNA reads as TGTGCCAGCAGTGCTGGGGGACAGGTTTACAATGAGCAGTTCTTC.

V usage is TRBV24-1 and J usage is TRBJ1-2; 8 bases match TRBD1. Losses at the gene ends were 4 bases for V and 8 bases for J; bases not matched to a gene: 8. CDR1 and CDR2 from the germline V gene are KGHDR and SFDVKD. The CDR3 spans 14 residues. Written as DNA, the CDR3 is TGTGCCACCAGTGACCCTCGGACAGGGATAGGCTACACCTTC. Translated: CATSDPRTGIGYTF.

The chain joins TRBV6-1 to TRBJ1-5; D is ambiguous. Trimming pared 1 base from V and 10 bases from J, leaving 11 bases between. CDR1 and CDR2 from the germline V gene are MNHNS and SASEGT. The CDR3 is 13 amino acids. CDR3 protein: CASSEVPEVPQHF. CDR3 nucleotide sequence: TGTGCCAGCAGTGAAGTGCCGGAGGTCCCCCAGCATTTT.

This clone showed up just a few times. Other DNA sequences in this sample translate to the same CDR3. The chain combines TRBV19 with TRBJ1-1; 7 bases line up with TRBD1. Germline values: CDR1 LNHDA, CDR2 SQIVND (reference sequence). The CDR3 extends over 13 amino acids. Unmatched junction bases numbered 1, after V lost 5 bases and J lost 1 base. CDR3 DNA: TGTGCCAGTAGTCGACAGGGGAACACTGAAGCTTTCTTT. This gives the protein CASSRQGNTEAFF.

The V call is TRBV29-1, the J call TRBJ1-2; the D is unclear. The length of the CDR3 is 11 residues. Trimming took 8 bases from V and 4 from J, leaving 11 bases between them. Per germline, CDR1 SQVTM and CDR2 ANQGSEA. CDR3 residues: CSFRRGYGYTF. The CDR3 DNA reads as TGCAGCTTCAGACGCGGCTATGGCTACACCTTC.

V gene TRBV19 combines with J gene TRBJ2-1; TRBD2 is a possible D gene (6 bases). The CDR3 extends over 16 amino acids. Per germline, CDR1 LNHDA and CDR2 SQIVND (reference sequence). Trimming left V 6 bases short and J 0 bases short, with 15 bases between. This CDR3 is CASRETLGSSYNEQFF. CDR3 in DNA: TGTGCCAGTAGGGAGACCCTCGGGAGCTCCTACAATGAGCAGTTCTTC.

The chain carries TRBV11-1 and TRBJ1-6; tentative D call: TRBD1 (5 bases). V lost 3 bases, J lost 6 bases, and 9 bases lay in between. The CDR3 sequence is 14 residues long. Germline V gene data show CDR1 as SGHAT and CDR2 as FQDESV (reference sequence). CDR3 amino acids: CASSFSGGNSPLHF. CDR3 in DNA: TGTGCCAGCAGCTTCAGCGGGGGTAATTCACCCCTCCACTTT. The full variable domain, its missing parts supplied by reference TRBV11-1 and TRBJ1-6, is EAEVAQSPRYKITEKSQAVAFWCDPISGHATLYWYRQILGQGPELLVQFQDESVVDDSQLPKDRFSAERLKGVDSTLKIQPAELGDSAMYLCASSFSGGNSPLHFGNGTRLTVT.

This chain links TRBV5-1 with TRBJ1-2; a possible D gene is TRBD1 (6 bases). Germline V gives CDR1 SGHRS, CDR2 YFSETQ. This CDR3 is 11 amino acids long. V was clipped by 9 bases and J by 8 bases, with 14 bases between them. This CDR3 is CANHRVGGYTF. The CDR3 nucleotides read TGCGCCAACCACAGGGTGGGCGGCTACACCTTC.

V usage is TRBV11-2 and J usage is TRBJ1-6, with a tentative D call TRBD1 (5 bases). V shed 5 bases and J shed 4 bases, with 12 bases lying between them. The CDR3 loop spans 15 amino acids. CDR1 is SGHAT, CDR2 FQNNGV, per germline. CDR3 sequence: CASSPDSRYNSPLHF. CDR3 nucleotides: TGTGCCAGCAGCCCTGACAGTAGATATAATTCACCCCTCCACTTT.